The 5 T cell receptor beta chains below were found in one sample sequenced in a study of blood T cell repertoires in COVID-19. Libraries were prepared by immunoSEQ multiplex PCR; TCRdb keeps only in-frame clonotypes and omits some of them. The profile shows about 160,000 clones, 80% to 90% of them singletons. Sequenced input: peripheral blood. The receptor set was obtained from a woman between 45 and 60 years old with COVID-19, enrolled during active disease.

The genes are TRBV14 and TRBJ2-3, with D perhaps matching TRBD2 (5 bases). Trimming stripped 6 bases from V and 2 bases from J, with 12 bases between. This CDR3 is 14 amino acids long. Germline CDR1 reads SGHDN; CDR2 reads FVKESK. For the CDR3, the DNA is TGTGCCAGCAGGGAGCGGTTACCCACAGATACGCAGTATTTT. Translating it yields CASRERLPTDTQYF.

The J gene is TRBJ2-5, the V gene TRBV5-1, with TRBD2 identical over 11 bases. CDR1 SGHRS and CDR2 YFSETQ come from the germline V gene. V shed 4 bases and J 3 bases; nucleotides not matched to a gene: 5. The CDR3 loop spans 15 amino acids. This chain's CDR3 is CASSVILAGEETQYF. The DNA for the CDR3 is TGCGCCAGCAGCGTGATACTAGCGGGGGAAGAGACCCAGTACTTC.

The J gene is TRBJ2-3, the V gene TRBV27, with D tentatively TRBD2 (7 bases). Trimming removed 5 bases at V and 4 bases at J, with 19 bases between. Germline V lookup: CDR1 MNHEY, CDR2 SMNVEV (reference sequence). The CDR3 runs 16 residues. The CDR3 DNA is TGTGCCAGCAGTCCATTAGGGGGGGGGCCGGCAGATACGCAGTATTTT. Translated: CASSPLGGGPADTQYF.

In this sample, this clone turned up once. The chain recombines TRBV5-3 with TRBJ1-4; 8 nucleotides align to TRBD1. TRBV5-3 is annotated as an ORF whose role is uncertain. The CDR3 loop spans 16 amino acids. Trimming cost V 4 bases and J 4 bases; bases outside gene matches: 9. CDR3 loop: CARSPARDRSNEKLFF. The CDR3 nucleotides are TGTGCCAGAAGCCCCGCTCGGGACAGGAGTAATGAAAAACTGTTTTTT.

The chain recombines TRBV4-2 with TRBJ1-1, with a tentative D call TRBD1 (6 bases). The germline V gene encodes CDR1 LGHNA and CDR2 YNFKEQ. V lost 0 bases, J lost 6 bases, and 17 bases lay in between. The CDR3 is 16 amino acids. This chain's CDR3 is CASSQEWGGALAEAFF. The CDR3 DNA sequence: TGTGCCAGCAGCCAAGAATGGGGGGGCGCGTTAGCTGAAGCTTTCTTT.